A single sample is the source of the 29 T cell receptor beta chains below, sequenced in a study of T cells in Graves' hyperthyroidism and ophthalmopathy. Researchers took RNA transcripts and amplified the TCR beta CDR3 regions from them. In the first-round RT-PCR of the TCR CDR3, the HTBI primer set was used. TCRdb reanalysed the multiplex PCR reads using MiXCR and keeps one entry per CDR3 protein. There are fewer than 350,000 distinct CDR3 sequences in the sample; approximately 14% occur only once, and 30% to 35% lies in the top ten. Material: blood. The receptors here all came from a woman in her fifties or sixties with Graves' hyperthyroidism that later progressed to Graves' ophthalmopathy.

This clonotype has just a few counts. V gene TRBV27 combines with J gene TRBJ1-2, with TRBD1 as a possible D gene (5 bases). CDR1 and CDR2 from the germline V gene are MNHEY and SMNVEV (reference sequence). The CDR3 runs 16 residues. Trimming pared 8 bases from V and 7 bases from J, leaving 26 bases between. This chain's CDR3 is CASGTSWARAFSGYTF. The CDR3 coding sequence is TGTGCCAGCGGAACCTCCTGGGCCAGGGCATTTTCTGGCTACACCTTC.

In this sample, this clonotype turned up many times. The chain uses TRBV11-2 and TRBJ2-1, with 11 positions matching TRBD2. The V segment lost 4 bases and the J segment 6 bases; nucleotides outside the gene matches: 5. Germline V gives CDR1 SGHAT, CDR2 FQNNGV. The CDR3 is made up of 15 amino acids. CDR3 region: CASSSTSGRINEQFF. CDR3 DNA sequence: TGTGCCAGCAGCTCCACTAGCGGGAGAATCAATGAGCAGTTCTTC.

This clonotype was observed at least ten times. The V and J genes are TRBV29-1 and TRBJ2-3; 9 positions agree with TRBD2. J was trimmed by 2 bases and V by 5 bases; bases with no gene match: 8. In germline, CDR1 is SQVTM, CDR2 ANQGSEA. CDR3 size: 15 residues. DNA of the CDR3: TGCAGCGTTACTCCCACTAGCGGGCCCACAGATACGCAGTATTTT. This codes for CSVTPTSGPTDTQYF.

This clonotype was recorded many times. The CDR3 region has the DNA TGTGCCAGCAGTTCCCCCCCTAGTAGCGGGAAGGTTGAGCAGTTCTTC. Translated, it gives CASSSPPSSGKVEQFF. This chain uses TRBV28 with TRBJ2-1; 8 bases fit TRBD2. V dropped 4 bases and J dropped 9; count of bases not matched to a gene: 14. The CDR3 runs 16 residues. Germline V lookup: CDR1 MDHEN, CDR2 SYDVKM. The variable domain in full, completed from reference TRBV28 and TRBJ2-1, reads DVKVTQSSRYLVKRTGEKVFLECVQDMDHENMFWYRQDPGLGLRLIYFSYDVKMKEKGDIPEGYSVSREKKERFSLILESASTNQTSMYLCASSSPPSSGKVEQFFGPGTRLTVL.

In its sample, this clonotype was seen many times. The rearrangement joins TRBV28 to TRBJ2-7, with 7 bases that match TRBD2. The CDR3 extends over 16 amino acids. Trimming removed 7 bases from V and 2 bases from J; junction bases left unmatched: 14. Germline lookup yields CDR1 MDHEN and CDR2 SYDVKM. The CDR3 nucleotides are TGTGCCAGCATCCGGACGTTCTCGGGAGGTACCTACGAGCAGTACTTC. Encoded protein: CASIRTFSGGTYEQYF.

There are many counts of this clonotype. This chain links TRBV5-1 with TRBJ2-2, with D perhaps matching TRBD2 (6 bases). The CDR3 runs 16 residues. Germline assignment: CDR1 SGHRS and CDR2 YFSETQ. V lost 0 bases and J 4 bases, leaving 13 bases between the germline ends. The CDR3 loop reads CASSLASGVTTGELFF. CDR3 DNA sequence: TGCGCCAGCAGCTTGGCCTCGGGAGTGACCACCGGGGAGCTGTTTTTT.

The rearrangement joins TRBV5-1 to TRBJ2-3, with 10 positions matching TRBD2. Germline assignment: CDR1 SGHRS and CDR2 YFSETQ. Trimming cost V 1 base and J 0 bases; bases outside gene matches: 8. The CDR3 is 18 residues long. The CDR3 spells CASSLRPLAGDSTDTQYF. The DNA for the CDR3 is TGCGCCAGCAGCTTGCGGCCTCTAGCGGGAGACAGCACAGATACGCAGTATTTT. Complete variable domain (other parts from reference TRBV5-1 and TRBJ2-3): KAGVTQTPRYLIKTRGQQVTLSCSPISGHRSVSWYQQTPGQGLQFLFEYFSETQRNKGNFPGRFSGRQFSNSRSEMNVSTLELGDSALYLCASSLRPLAGDSTDTQYFGPGTRLTVL.

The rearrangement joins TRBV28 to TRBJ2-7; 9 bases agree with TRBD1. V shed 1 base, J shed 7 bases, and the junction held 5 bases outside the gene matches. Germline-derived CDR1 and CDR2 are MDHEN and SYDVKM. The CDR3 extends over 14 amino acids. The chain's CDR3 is CASSLSPGQGEQYF. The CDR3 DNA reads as TGTGCCAGCAGTTTATCACCGGGACAGGGAGAGCAGTACTTC.

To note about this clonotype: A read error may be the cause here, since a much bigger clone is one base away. The CDR3 sequence is CASSLRRNNEQFF. CDR3 DNA sequence: TGTGCCAGCAGTTTACGGAGAAACAATGAGCAGTTCTTC. The gene calls are TRBV12-3 or TRBV12-4 and TRBJ2-1, with D hard to call. This CDR3 contains 13 residues. V dropped 2 bases and J dropped 5 bases, with 7 bases sitting between them.

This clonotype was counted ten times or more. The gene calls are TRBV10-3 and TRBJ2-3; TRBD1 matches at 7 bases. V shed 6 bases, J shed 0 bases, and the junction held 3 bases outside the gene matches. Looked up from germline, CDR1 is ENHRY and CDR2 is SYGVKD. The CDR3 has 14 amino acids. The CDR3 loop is CAIRQTGSTDTQYF. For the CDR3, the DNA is TGTGCCATCAGGCAGACAGGGAGCACAGATACGCAGTATTTT.

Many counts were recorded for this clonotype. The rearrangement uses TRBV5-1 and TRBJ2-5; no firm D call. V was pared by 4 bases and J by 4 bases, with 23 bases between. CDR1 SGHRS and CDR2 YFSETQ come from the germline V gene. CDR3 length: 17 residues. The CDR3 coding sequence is TGCGCCAGCAGCCCGACCGGTGACGGTAGATGGTTAGAGACCCAGTACTTC. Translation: CASSPTGDGRWLETQYF.

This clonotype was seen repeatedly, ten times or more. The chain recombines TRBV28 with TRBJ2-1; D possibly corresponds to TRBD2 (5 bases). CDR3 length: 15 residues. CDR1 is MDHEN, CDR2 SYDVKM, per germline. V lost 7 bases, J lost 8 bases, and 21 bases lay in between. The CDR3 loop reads CASTHEGAGLDEQFF. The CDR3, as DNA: TGTGCCAGCACCCACGAGGGTGCGGGTCTCGATGAGCAGTTCTTC.

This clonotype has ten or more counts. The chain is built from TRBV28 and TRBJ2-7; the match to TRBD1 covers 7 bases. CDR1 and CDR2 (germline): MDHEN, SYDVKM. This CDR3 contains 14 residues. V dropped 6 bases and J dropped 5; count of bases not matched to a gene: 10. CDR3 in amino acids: CASSPADRLNEQYF. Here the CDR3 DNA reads TGTGCCAGCAGCCCGGCGGACAGGCTCAACGAGCAGTACTTC.

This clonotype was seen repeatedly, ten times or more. The CDR3 DNA reads TGTGCCAGCACCCGACTAGCGGGAGTTTCCTACAATGAGCAGTTCTTC. This gives the protein CASTRLAGVSYNEQFF. The V and J genes are TRBV12-3 or TRBV12-4 and TRBJ2-1, with 12 bases fitting TRBD2. The CDR3 has 16 amino acids. Unmatched junction bases numbered 5, after V lost 7 bases and J lost 1 base.

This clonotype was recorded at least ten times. The CDR3 sequence is CASSNLGDNGYTF. In DNA form, the CDR3 reads TGTGCCAGCAGCAATTTGGGGGATAATGGCTACACCTTC. The rearrangement uses TRBV28 and TRBJ1-2, with a possible D match to TRBD1 (5 bases). Per the germline V gene, CDR1 is MDHEN and CDR2 is SYDVKM. Trimming removed 6 bases at V and 6 bases at J, with 14 bases between. The CDR3 has 13 residues.

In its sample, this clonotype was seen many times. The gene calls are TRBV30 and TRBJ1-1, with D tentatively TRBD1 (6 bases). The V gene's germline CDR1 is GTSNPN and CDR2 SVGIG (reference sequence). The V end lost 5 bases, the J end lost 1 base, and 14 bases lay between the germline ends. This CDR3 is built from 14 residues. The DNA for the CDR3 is TGTGCCTGGCGTCGGGGGGGCTGGAACACTGAAGCTTTCTTT. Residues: CAWRRGGWNTEAFF.

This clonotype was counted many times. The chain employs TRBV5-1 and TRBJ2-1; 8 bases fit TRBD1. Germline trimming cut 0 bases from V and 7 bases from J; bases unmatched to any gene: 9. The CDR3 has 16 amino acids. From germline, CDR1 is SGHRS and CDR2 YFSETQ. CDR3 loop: CASSLDRGFAFNEQFF. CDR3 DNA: TGCGCCAGCAGCTTGGACAGGGGGTTCGCATTTAATGAGCAGTTCTTC.

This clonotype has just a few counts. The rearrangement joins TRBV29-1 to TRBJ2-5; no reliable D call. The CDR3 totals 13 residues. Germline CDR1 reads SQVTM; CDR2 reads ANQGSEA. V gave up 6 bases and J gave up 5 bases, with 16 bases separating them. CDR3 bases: TGCAGCGTCCTAGATGGATTCGGGGAGACCCAGTACTTC. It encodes CSVLDGFGETQYF. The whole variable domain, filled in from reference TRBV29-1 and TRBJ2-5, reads SAVISQKPSRDICQRGTSLTIQCQVDSQVTMMFWYRQQPGQSLTLIATANQGSEATYESGFVIDKFPISRPNLTFSTLTVSNMSPEDSSIYLCSVLDGFGETQYFGPGTRLLVL.

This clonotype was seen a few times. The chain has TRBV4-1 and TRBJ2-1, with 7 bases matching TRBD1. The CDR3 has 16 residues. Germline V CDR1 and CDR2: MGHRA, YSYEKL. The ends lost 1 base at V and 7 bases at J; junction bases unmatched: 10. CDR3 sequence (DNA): TGCGCCAGCAGCCAAGTCTTGACAGGGAAAAAGAATGAGCAGTTCTTC. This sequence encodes CASSQVLTGKKNEQFF.

Written as DNA, the CDR3 is TGTGCCAGCAGTGATACAGGGAATGAAGCTTTCTTT. This encodes CASSDTGNEAFF. The chain employs TRBV6-1 and TRBJ1-1; weak D call: TRBD1 (6 bases). Deletions cut 3 bases from V and 7 bases from J, with 9 bases between. The CDR3 length is 12 residues. Germline V gene sequence: CDR1 MNHNS, CDR2 SASEGT.

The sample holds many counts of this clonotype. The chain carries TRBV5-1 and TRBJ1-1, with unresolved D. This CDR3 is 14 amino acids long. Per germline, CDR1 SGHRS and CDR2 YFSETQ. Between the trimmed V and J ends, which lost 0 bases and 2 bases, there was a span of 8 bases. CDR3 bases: TGCGCCAGCAGCTTGGATCCCATTAACACTGAAGCTTTCTTT. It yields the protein CASSLDPINTEAFF.

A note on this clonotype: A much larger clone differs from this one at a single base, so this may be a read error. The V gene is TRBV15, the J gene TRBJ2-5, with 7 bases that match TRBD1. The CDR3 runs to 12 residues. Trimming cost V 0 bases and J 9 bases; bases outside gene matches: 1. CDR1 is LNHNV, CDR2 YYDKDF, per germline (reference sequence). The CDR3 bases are TGTGCCACCAGCAGAGACGGACAGGCCCAGTACTTC. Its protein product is CATSRDGQAQYF.

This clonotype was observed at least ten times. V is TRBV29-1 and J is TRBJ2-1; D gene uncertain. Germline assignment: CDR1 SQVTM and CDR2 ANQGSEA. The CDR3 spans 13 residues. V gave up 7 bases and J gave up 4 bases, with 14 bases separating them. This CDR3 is CSASLSLYNEQFF. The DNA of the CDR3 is TGCAGCGCCTCTCTGTCTCTTTACAATGAGCAGTTCTTC.

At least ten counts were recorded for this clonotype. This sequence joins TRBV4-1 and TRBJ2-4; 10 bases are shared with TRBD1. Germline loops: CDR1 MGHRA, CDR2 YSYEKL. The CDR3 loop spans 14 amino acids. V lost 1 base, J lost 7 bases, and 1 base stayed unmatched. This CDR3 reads CASSQGQGANIQYF. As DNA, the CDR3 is TGCGCCAGCAGCCAAGGACAGGGGGCGAACATTCAGTACTTC.

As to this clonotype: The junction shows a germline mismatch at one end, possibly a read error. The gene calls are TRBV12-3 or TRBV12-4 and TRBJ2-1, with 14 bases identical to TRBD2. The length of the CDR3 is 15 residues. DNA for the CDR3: TGTGCCGGCAGCCGGGGACTAGCGGGGGACAATGAGCAGTTCTTC. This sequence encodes CAGSRGLAGDNEQFF.

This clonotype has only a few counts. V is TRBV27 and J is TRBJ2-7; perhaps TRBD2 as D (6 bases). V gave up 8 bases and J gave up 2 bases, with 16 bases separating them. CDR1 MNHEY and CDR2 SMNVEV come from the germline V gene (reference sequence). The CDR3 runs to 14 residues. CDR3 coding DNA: TGTGCCAGCCACGATGGCGGGATAACCTACGAGCAGTACTTC. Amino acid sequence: CASHDGGITYEQYF.

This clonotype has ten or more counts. CDR3 residues: CASSFPGAVGNSPLHF. The DNA for the CDR3 is TGTGCCAGCAGTTTTCCCGGGGCAGTCGGTAATTCACCCCTCCACTTT. The rearrangement links TRBV28 to TRBJ1-6; D perhaps matches TRBD1 (5 bases). V was trimmed by 3 bases and J by 6 bases, leaving 15 bases between them. The length of the CDR3 is 16 residues. The germline gives CDR1 MDHEN, CDR2 SYDVKM. The variable domain in full, with the rest retrieved from reference TRBV28 and TRBJ1-6, is DVKVTQSSRYLVKRTGEKVFLECVQDMDHENMFWYRQDPGLGLRLIYFSYDVKMKEKGDIPEGYSVSREKKERFSLILESASTNQTSMYLCASSFPGAVGNSPLHFGNGTRLTVT.

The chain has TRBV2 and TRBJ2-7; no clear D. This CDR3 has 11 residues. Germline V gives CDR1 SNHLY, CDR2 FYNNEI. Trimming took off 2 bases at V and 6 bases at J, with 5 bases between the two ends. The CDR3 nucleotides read TGTGCCAGCAGTGAACGCAGCGAGCAGTACTTC. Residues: CASSERSEQYF.

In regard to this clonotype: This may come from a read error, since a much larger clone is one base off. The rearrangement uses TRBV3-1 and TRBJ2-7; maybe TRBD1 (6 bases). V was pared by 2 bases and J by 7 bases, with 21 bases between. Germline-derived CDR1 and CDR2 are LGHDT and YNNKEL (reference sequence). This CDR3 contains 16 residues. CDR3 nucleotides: TGTGCCAGCAGCCAATTGAAGGTAGGGGGATTCAATGAGCAGTACTTC. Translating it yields CASSQLKVGGFNEQYF.